This TCR beta chain was profiled in a study of blood T cell repertoires in COVID-19. Original handling: Estimation of nucleated cell counts relied on the amplification of reference gene primers. TCRdb's table, derived via immunoSEQ multiplex PCR, lists solely in-frame clones and lacks some. Clone size and the V and J calls come from that table; the DNA yielded D and trimming. The sample records over 70,000 clones, more than 60% being singletons. The receptor was derived from a woman older than 75 with active or convalescent COVID-19. The sequenced material came from peripheral blood.

CDR3 bases: TGTGCCAGCAGTACAGCTAACTATGGCTACACCTTC. This gives the protein CASSTANYGYTF. The chain employs TRBV12-3 or TRBV12-4 and TRBJ1-2; D remains ambiguous. The CDR3 sequence is 12 residues long. Trimming removed 5 bases from V and 0 bases from J, with 4 bases in between.